Listed below are T cell receptor beta chains from one sample, sequenced in a study of blood T cell repertoires in COVID-19. Assay used: immunoSEQ multiplex PCR; TCRdb lists only in-frame clones, some missing. The profile shows under 300,000 clones, roughly four fifths of them singletons. The sample taken for sequencing was PBMCs or T cells enriched from blood (not recorded which). The receptors originated from a man aged 40-55 years who had recovered from COVID-19. The CDR3 runs from the conserved cysteine through the conserved F or W. D genes are given only for firm matches. Rows may omit the clone size; those that give it use once, few, many or a size class.

D: NA
V: TRBV21-1
size: NA
J: TRBJ2-7
CDR3: CASKAGQGFHEQYF
DNA: TGTGCCAGCAAGGCGGGACAGGGCTTCCACGAGCAGTACTTC

D: TRBD2
V: TRBV2
size: few
J: TRBJ2-2
CDR3: CAGRTSGRGELFF
DNA: TGTGCCGGAAGGACTAGCGGGAGAGGGGAGCTGTTTTTT

D: TRBD2
V: TRBV18
size: NA
J: TRBJ2-1
CDR3: CASSVAGGPYNEQFF
DNA: TGTGCCAGCTCAGTAGCGGGAGGGCCTTACAATGAGCAGTTCTTC

D: TRBD2
V: TRBV5-5
size: few
J: TRBJ2-7
CDR3: CASSRYGLAGGEEQYF
DNA: TGTGCCAGCAGCAGATACGGACTAGCGGGAGGCGAAGAGCAGTACTTC

D: TRBD1
V: TRBV5-1
size: once
J: TRBJ2-3
CDR3: CASSQGQVADTQYF
DNA: TGCGCCAGCAGCCAAGGACAGGTTGCAGATACGCAGTATTTT

D: TRBD1
V: TRBV5-5
size: NA
J: TRBJ1-4
CDR3: CASSLDWGDSLATNEKLFF
DNA: TGTGCCAGCAGCTTGGATTGGGGGGACAGCCTCGCAACTAATGAAAAACTGTTTTTT

D: TRBD1
V: TRBV14
size: NA
J: TRBJ1-1
CDR3: CASSQDGTGWDTEAFF
DNA: TGTGCCAGCAGCCAAGACGGGACAGGGTGGGACACTGAAGCTTTCTTT

D: TRBD2
V: TRBV24-1
size: NA
J: TRBJ2-1
CDR3: CATSSASGSIDNEQFF
DNA: TGTGCCACCAGTAGCGCTAGCGGGTCTATTGACAATGAGCAGTTCTTC

D: NA
V: TRBV5-1
size: NA
J: TRBJ2-7
CDR3: CASSGAGRNYEQYF
DNA: TGCGCCAGCAGCGGGGCCGGTAGGAACTACGAGCAGTACTTC

D: NA
V: TRBV7-6
size: NA
J: TRBJ2-1
CDR3: CASSLAGAGYNEQFF
DNA: TGTGCCAGCAGCTTAGCCGGGGCGGGATACAATGAGCAGTTCTTC

D: NA
V: TRBV28
size: NA
J: TRBJ1-1
CDR3: CASSWTAAVNTEAFF
DNA: TGTGCCAGCAGCTGGACAGCCGCTGTGAACACTGAAGCTTTCTTT

D: NA
V: TRBV28
size: NA
J: TRBJ2-6
CDR3: CASWAGGGGANVLTF
DNA: TGTGCCAGCTGGGCCGGGGGAGGTGGGGCCAACGTCCTGACTTTC